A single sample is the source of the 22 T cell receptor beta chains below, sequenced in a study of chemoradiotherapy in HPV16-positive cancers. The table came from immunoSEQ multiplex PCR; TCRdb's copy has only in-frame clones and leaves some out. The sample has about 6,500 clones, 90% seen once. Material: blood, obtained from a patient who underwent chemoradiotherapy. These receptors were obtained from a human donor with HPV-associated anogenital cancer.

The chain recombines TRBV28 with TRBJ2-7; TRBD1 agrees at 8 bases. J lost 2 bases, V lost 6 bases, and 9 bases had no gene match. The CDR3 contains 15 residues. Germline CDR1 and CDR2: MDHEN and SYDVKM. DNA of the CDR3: TGTGCCAGCAGCTCCCCGGACAGGGCTACCTACGAGCAGTACTTC. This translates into CASSSPDRATYEQYF.

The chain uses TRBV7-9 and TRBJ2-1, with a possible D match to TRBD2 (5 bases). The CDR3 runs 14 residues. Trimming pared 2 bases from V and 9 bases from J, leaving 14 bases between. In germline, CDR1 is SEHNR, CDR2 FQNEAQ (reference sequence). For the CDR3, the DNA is TGTGCCAGCAGCTTATGGGAGCTGAGCGGTGAGCAGTTCTTC. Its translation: CASSLWELSGEQFF.

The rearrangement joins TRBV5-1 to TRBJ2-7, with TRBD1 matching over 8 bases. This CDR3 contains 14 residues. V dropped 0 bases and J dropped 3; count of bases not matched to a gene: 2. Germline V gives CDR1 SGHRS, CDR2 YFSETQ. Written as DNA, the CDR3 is TGCGCCAGCAGCTTGGCACAGGGGGGCTACGAGCAGTACTTC. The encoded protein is CASSLAQGGYEQYF.

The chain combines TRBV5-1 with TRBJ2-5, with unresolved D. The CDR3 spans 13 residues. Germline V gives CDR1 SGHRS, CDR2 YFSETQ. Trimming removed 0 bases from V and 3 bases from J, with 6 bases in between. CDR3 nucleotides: TGCGCCAGCAGCTTGGCCACGGAAGAGACCCAGTACTTC. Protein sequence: CASSLATEETQYF.

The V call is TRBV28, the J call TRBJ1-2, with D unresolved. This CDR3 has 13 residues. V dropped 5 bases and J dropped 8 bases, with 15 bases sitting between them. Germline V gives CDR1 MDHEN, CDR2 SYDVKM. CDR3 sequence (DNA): TGTGCCAGCAGTCTAAATGGCTTCGGGGGCTACACCTTC. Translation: CASSLNGFGGYTF.

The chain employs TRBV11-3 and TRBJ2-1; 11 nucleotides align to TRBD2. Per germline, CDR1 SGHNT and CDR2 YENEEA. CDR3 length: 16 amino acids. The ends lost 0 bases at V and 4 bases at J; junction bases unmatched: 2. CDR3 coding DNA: TGTGCCAGCAGCTTAGATCTAGCGGGGGGATACAATGAGCAGTTCTTC. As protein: CASSLDLAGGYNEQFF.

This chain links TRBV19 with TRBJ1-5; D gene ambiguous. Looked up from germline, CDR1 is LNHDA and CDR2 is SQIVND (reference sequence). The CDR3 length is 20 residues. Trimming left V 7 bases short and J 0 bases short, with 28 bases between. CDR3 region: CASMGSGKAASTYSNQPQHF. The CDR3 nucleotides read TGTGCCAGTATGGGATCGGGGAAAGCCGCCTCCACCTATAGCAATCAGCCCCAGCATTTT.

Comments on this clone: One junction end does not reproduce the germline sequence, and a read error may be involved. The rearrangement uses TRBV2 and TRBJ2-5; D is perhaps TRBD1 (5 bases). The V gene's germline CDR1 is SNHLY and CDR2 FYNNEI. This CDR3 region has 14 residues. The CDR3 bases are TGTGCCAACAGTGTACTACCAGGGCCAGAGACCCAGTACTTC. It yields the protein CANSVLPGPETQYF.

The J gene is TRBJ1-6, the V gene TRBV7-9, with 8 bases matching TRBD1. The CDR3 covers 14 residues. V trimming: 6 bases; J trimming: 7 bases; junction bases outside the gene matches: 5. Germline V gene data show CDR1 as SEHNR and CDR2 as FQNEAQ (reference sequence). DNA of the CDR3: TGTGCCAGCAGGTCGGGACAGGAGAATTCACCCCTCCACTTT. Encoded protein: CASRSGQENSPLHF.

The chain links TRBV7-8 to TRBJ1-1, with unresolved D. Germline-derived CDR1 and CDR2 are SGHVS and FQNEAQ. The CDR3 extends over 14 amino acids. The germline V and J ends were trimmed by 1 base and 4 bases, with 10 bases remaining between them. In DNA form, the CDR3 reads TGTGCCAGCAGCTTAGAAGGCGTGAGCACTGAAGCTTTCTTT. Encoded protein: CASSLEGVSTEAFF.

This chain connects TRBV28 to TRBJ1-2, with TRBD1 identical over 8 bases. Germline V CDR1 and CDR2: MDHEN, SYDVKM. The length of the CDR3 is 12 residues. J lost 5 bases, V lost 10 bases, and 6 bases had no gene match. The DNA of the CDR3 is TGTGCCACCAACAGGGGGAAATATGGCTACACCTTC. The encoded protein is CATNRGKYGYTF.

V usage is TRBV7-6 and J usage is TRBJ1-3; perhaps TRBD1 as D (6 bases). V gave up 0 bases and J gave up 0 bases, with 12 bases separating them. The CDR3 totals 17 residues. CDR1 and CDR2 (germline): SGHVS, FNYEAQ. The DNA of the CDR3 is TGTGCCAGCAGCTTAGCAATGGGGGCACCCTCTGGAAACACCATATATTTT. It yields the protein CASSLAMGAPSGNTIYF. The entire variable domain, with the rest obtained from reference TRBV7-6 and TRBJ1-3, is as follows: GAGVSQSPRYKVTKRGQDVALRCDPISGHVSLYWYRQALGQGPEFLTYFNYEAQQDKSGLPNDRFSAERPEGSISTLTIQRTEQRDSAMYRCASSLAMGAPSGNTIYFGEGSWLTVV.

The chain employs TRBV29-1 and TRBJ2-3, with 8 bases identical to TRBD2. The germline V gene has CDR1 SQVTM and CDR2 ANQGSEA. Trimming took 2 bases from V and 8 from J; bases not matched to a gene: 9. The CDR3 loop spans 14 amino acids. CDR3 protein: CSVESRAGEATQYF. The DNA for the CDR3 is TGCAGCGTTGAAAGCCGAGCGGGAGAAGCTACGCAGTATTTT.

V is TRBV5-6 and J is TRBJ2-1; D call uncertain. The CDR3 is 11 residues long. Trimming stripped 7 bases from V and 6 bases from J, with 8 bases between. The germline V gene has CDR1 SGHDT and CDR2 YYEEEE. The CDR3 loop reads CASSKGNEQFF. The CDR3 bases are TGTGCCAGCTCCAAGGGCAATGAGCAGTTCTTC.

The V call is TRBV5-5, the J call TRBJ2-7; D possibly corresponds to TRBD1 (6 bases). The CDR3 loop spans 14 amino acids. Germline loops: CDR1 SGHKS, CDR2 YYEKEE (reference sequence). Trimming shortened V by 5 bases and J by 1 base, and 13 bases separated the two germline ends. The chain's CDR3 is CASRWAGDSYEQYF. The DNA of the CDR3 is TGTGCCAGCAGGTGGGCAGGGGATTCCTACGAGCAGTACTTC.

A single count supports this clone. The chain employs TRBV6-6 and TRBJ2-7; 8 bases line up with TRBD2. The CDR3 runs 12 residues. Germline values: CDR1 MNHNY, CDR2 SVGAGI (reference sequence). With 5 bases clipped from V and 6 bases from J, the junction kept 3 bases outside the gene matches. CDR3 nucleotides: TGTGCCAGCAGTAAGCTAGCGGGCGAGCAGTACTTC. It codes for CASSKLAGEQYF.

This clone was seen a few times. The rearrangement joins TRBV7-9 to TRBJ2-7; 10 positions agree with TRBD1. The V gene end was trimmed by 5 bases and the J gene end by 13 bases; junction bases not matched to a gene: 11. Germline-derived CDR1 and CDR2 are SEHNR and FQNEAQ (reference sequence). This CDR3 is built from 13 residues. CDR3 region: CASSPGTGVKGYF. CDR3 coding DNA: TGTGCCAGCAGCCCCGGGACAGGGGTTAAGGGATACTTC.

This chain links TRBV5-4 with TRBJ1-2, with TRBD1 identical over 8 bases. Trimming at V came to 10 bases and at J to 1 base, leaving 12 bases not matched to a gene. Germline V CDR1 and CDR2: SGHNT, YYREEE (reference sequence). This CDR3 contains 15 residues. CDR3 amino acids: CAFSFRGRGNYGYTF. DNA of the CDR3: TGTGCCTTTTCCTTCAGGGGGCGCGGTAACTATGGCTACACCTTC.

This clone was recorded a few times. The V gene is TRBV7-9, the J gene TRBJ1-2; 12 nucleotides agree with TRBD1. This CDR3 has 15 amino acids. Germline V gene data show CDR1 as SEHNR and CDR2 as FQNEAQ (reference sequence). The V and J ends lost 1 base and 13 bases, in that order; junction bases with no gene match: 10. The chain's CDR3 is CASSLDHRDRGRSTF. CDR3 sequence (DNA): TGTGCCAGCAGCTTAGACCACCGGGACAGGGGGCGTTCCACCTTC.

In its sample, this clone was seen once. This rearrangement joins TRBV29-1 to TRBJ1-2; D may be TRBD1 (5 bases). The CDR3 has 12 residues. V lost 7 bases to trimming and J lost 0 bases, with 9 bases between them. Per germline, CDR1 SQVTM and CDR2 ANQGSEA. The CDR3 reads CSADSANYGYTF. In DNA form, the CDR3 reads TGCAGCGCAGACAGCGCTAACTATGGCTACACCTTC.

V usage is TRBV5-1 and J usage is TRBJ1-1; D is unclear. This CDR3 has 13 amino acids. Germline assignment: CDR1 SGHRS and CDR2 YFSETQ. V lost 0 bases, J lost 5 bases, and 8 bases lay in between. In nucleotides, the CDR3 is TGCGCCAGCAGCTTGGCCGCGGGAACTGAAGCTTTCTTT. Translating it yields CASSLAAGTEAFF.

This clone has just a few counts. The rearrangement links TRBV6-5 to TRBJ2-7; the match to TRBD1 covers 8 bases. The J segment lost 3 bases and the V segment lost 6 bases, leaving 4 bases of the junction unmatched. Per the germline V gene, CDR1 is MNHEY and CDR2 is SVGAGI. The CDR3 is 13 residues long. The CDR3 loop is CASRRTGYYEQYF. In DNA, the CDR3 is TGTGCCAGCAGACGGACAGGGTACTACGAGCAGTACTTC.